These 15 T cell receptor beta chains were all obtained from the same sample, sequenced in a study of blood T cell repertoires in COVID-19. The repertoire was sequenced with immunoSEQ multiplex PCR; TCRdb's copy has only in-frame clones and lacks some. The repertoire holds some 380,000 clones, roughly 86% seen once, with around 2.1% in the top ten. The sample consisted of PBMCs or T cells enriched from blood (not recorded which). The receptors stem from a woman between 40 and 50 years old with acute COVID-19.

The V call is TRBV6-2 or TRBV6-3, the J call TRBJ1-4; TRBD1 matches 8 bases. The CDR3 is made up of 17 amino acids. The junction had 10 bases not matched to a gene; V was cut back by 0 bases and J by 7 bases. Looked up from germline, CDR1 is MNHEY and CDR2 is SVGEGT. CDR3 amino acids: CASSYSSSGTGAEKLFF. CDR3 sequence (DNA): TGTGCCAGCAGTTACTCTTCCTCAGGGACAGGCGCTGAAAAACTGTTTTTT.

The CDR3 loop is CASSGGTGGKLFF. CDR3 nucleotides: TGTGCCAGCAGCGGCGGGACAGGGGGAAAACTGTTTTTT. The chain recombines TRBV6-5 with TRBJ1-4; 11 bases are a match to TRBD1. CDR3 length equals 13 residues. Germline loops: CDR1 MNHEY, CDR2 SVGAGI. V dropped 6 bases and J dropped 10; count of bases not matched to a gene: 4.

The chain combines TRBV5-8 with TRBJ1-4, with TRBD1 as a possible D gene (6 bases). Between the trimmed V and J ends, which lost 4 bases and 8 bases, there was a span of 21 bases. Germline V gene lookup returns CDR1 SGHTS and CDR2 YDEGEE. CDR3 length: 16 residues. CDR3 nucleotide sequence: TGTGCCAGCAGCCTCCTCGGTGGCGGGGGCGTCGAAAAACTGTTTTTT. Translated: CASSLLGGGGVEKLFF.

The chain couples TRBV6-5 to TRBJ2-3, with D perhaps TRBD1 (7 bases). The CDR3 has 15 residues. V dropped 7 bases and J dropped 2 bases, with 16 bases sitting between them. Germline CDR1 MNHEY, CDR2 SVGAGI. The CDR3 sequence: CASTRIRGATDTQYF. Written as DNA, the CDR3 is TGTGCCAGCACCCGAATCAGGGGGGCCACAGATACGCAGTATTTT.

Comment on this clone: In the same sample, other DNA sequences code for this CDR3. In nucleotides, the CDR3 is TGCGCCAGCAGCTTGGCGGGGGTAGGTTCACCCCTCCACTTT. It yields the protein CASSLAGVGSPLHF. The rearrangement joins TRBV5-1 to TRBJ1-6; maybe TRBD1 (5 bases). Germline CDR1 reads SGHRS; CDR2 reads YFSETQ. Between the trimmed V and J ends, which lost 0 bases and 9 bases, there was a span of 10 bases. The CDR3 contains 14 residues.

The rearrangement joins TRBV13 to TRBJ1-6, with D tentatively TRBD1 (5 bases). From germline, CDR1 is PRHDT and CDR2 FYEKMQ (reference sequence). The CDR3 runs 15 residues. V was clipped by 0 bases and J by 9 bases, with 12 bases between them. CDR3 sequence: CASSLGPGLGSPLHF. DNA of the CDR3: TGTGCCAGCAGCTTAGGGCCAGGGCTCGGTTCACCCCTCCACTTT.

The CDR3 sequence: CASSAAPGHSEYEQYF. As DNA, the CDR3 is TGTGCCAGCAGTGCGGCACCGGGACACAGTGAATACGAGCAGTACTTC. The chain has TRBV6-1 and TRBJ2-7; tentatively, D is TRBD1 (6 bases). V dropped 4 bases and J dropped 4 bases, with 20 bases sitting between them. The CDR3 totals 16 residues. Germline values: CDR1 MNHNS, CDR2 SASEGT.

The chain carries TRBV6-2 or TRBV6-3 and TRBJ1-2; D gene ambiguous. CDR3 length equals 16 residues. Trimming pared 2 bases from V and 0 bases from J, leaving 13 bases between. Germline CDR1 MNHEY, CDR2 SVGEGT. The CDR3 coding sequence is TGTGCCAGCAGTTACCGCCGGGATCCAGCTAACTATGGCTACACCTTC. Its protein product is CASSYRRDPANYGYTF.

The chain uses TRBV6-5 and TRBJ1-2; D is possibly TRBD1 (5 bases). Trimming stripped 5 bases from V and 4 bases from J, with 17 bases between. Germline V gene lookup returns CDR1 MNHEY and CDR2 SVGAGI. This CDR3 comprises 15 residues. The CDR3 region is CASSRTTQGIYGYTF. The CDR3 DNA is TGTGCCAGCAGTAGAACGACTCAGGGTATCTATGGCTACACCTTC.

The V gene is TRBV7-5, the J gene TRBJ1-1. TRBV7-5 is marked as a pseudogene. The CDR3 sequence is 13 residues long. The CDR3 DNA reads as TGTGCCAGAAGCTCCGGGGGGGACACTGAAGCTTTCTTT. Protein sequence: CARSSGGDTEAFF.

The chain combines TRBV2 with TRBJ2-1, with 11 positions matching TRBD2. Trimming at V came to 4 bases and at J to 4 bases, leaving 3 bases not matched to a gene. Germline V gene sequence: CDR1 SNHLY, CDR2 FYNNEI. The CDR3 sequence is 15 residues long. CDR3 coding DNA: TGTGCCAGCAGTGGTAGCGGGGGGGTTTACAATGAGCAGTTCTTC. It yields the protein CASSGSGGVYNEQFF.

This clone was counted a single time. This chain joins TRBV5-4 and TRBJ2-6; D gene unclear. The CDR3 loop spans 15 amino acids. Germline CDR1 is SGHNT and CDR2 is YYREEE (reference sequence). V gave up 0 bases and J gave up 0 bases, with 4 bases separating them. Here the CDR3 reads CASSLAYSGANVLTF. CDR3 DNA: TGTGCCAGCAGCTTGGCTTACTCTGGGGCCAACGTCCTGACTTTC.

The chain employs TRBV5-5 and TRBJ1-1; 11 positions agree with TRBD1. This CDR3 is 14 amino acids long. The V gene's germline CDR1 is SGHKS and CDR2 YYEKEE (reference sequence). V was pared by 1 base and J by 10 bases, with 6 bases of the junction left unmatched. Here the CDR3 DNA reads TGTGCCAGCAGCTTGAGGACAGGGGGCGGAGGAGCTTTCTTT. It is translated as CASSLRTGGGGAFF.

The CDR3 is CASSHPGTEYNEQFF. The CDR3 DNA follows: TGCGCCAGCAGCCACCCCGGGACAGAGTACAATGAGCAGTTCTTC. The rearrangement links TRBV4-1 to TRBJ2-1; 7 positions agree with TRBD1. Looked up from germline, CDR1 is MGHRA and CDR2 is YSYEKL. The CDR3 contains 15 residues. J gave up 4 bases and V 3 bases, and 6 bases lay outside the gene matches.

The J gene is TRBJ1-2, the V gene TRBV14; D remains unclear. Germline CDR1 reads SGHDN; CDR2 reads FVKESK. This CDR3 has 14 residues. V dropped 4 bases and J dropped 6 bases, with 15 bases sitting between them. The CDR3 DNA follows: TGTGCCAGCAGCCTAGATGGCGGGGAAGATGGCTACACCTTC. This translates into CASSLDGGEDGYTF.